A single sample gave rise to the 26 T cell receptor beta chains below, sequenced in a study of T-cell reconstitution after alpha-beta-depleted transplantation in children. Molecular barcoding with unique molecular identifiers was used for the TCRbeta library. MiXCR was run by TCRdb on the PCR reads, yielding one entry per CDR3 protein. The sample yields about 870,000 distinct CDR3 sequences, 16% seen once. The material sequenced was PBMCs, mostly from graft donor cells, taken 360 days after TCRalphabeta/CD19-depleted stem cell transplant. The receptors shown here come from a male patient between 5 and 17 years old who had a stem cell transplant for acute lymphoblastic leukemia, so the T cells may come from the graft donor.

The J gene is TRBJ2-2, the V gene TRBV10-1; tentative D call: TRBD1 (5 bases). Germline V gene sequence: CDR1 WNHNN, CDR2 SYGVQD (reference sequence). The CDR3 is 16 amino acids. The V gene lost 0 bases and the J gene lost 4 bases, with 12 bases spanning the gap. The CDR3 here is CASSESRTRGTGELFF. CDR3 nucleotides: TGCGCCAGCAGTGAGTCGAGGACAAGGGGCACCGGGGAGCTGTTTTTT.

Only a few counts were recorded for this clonotype. The rearrangement joins TRBV11-2 to TRBJ1-2; the D gene is possibly TRBD1 (5 bases). This CDR3 region has 15 residues. V shed 1 base and J shed 3 bases, with 12 bases lying between them. In germline, CDR1 is SGHAT, CDR2 FQNNGV. As DNA, the CDR3 is TGTGCCAGCAGCTTAGCTCCCCGGGACGACTATGGCTACACCTTC. This encodes CASSLAPRDDYGYTF.

This chain connects TRBV7-8 to TRBJ2-3; D may be TRBD2 (6 bases). Germline CDR1 reads SGHVS; CDR2 reads FQNEAQ. CDR3 length: 14 amino acids. V lost 1 base to trimming and J lost 6 bases, with 11 bases between them. The CDR3 nucleotides are TGTGCCAGCAGCTTAGTGCGCGGGATCGATACGCAGTATTTT. Protein product: CASSLVRGIDTQYF.

The chain recombines TRBV28 with TRBJ2-3; TRBD2 matches at 12 bases. CDR3 length: 15 residues. Germline CDR1 reads MDHEN; CDR2 reads SYDVKM. V shed 6 bases and J 5 bases; nucleotides not matched to a gene: 6. CDR3: CASSRLAGVLDTQYF. The CDR3, as DNA: TGTGCCAGCAGCCGACTAGCGGGAGTGCTAGATACGCAGTATTTT.

This clonotype was found once. This sequence joins TRBV21-1 and TRBJ1-5; no check of the table's D call, TRBD1, against the DNA was made. TRBV21-1 is a known pseudogene. There are 15 residues in the CDR3. The CDR3 DNA is TGTGCCAGCCTGAGGGGCTCTAACTTAAATCAGCCCCAGCATTTT. This codes for CASLRGSNLNQPQHF.

The CDR3 region has the DNA TGTGCCTGGAATATCGCGGGAGGATCAGATACGCAGTATTTT. This translates into CAWNIAGGSDTQYF. This chain connects TRBV30 to TRBJ2-3, with TRBD2 matching over 8 bases. The CDR3 sequence is 14 residues long. Looked up from germline, CDR1 is GTSNPN and CDR2 is SVGIG (reference sequence). Trimming removed 4 bases from V and 4 bases from J; junction bases left unmatched: 7.

V usage is TRBV5-6 and J usage is TRBJ1-2, with 7 nucleotides matching TRBD1. J was trimmed by 7 bases and V by 5 bases; bases with no gene match: 14. The germline V gene encodes CDR1 SGHDT and CDR2 YYEEEE. The CDR3 loop spans 15 amino acids. CDR3 sequence: CASSWDRTLAGGYTF. The CDR3 DNA reads TGTGCCAGCAGTTGGGACAGAACCTTAGCCGGTGGCTACACCTTC.

The chain links TRBV29-1 to TRBJ1-2, with a weak D call TRBD1 (5 bases). The V end was cut by 6 bases, the J end by 1 base, with 12 bases between. Germline V CDR1 and CDR2: SQVTM, ANQGSEA. The CDR3 has 13 amino acids. In nucleotides, the CDR3 is TGCAGCGTGCCCATCAGGGATAACTATGGCTACACCTTC. It specifies CSVPIRDNYGYTF.

J is TRBJ2-1 and V is TRBV27; D uncertain. From germline, CDR1 is MNHEY and CDR2 SMNVEV (reference sequence). The length of the CDR3 is 13 residues. Trimming stripped 9 bases from V and 5 bases from J, with 14 bases between. CDR3 in amino acids: CASAWGPNNEQFF. For the CDR3, the DNA is TGTGCCAGTGCATGGGGTCCAAACAATGAGCAGTTCTTC.

This sequence joins TRBV12-3 or TRBV12-4 and TRBJ1-5; D is uncertain. The CDR3 is 16 residues long. With 6 bases removed from V and 3 bases from J, the gap between germline ends came to 18 bases. CDR3 residues: CASRRYPGPPNQPQHF. The DNA of the CDR3 is TGTGCCAGCAGGAGGTACCCAGGTCCCCCCAATCAGCCCCAGCATTTT.

This clonotype was seen a handful of times. The chain links TRBV4-1 to TRBJ2-3; D gene uncertain. With 0 bases removed from V and 0 bases from J, the gap between germline ends came to 7 bases. From germline, CDR1 is MGHRA and CDR2 YSYEKL. This CDR3 contains 15 residues. The CDR3 loop is CASSQDSGSTDTQYF. CDR3 nucleotide sequence: TGCGCCAGCAGCCAAGACTCCGGCAGCACAGATACGCAGTATTTT.

In its sample, this clonotype was seen many times. The chain recombines TRBV12-3 or TRBV12-4 with TRBJ2-2; D unresolved. The CDR3 length is 14 residues. Trimming pared 1 base from V and 7 bases from J, leaving 10 bases between. CDR3 sequence: CASSLVLDGGELFF. The DNA for the CDR3 is TGTGCCAGCAGTTTAGTGTTAGATGGCGGGGAGCTGTTTTTT.

This chain links TRBV7-9 with TRBJ2-7, with D maybe TRBD1 (6 bases). V was clipped by 7 bases and J by 0 bases, with 13 bases between them. The germline V gene encodes CDR1 SEHNR and CDR2 FQNEAQ (reference sequence). This CDR3 is 14 amino acids long. The CDR3 is CASTPDSDSYEQYF. The CDR3 nucleotides are TGTGCCAGCACCCCGGACAGTGACTCCTACGAGCAGTACTTC.

This chain joins TRBV29-1 and TRBJ2-5; perhaps TRBD1 as D (6 bases). This CDR3 has 13 residues. CDR1 and CDR2 from the germline V gene are SQVTM and ANQGSEA. Between the trimmed V and J ends, which lost 4 bases and 3 bases, there was a span of 12 bases. The CDR3 bases are TGCAGCGTTGCGGGATGGGACAAAGAGACCCAGTACTTC. Translation: CSVAGWDKETQYF.

The V gene is TRBV7-3, the J gene TRBJ2-3; 7 positions match TRBD2. The CDR3 sequence is 15 residues long. CDR1 SGHTA and CDR2 FQGTGA come from the germline V gene. Germline trimming cut 8 bases from V and 1 base from J; bases unmatched to any gene: 9. CDR3: CASGSGTGGTDTQYF. The CDR3, as DNA: TGTGCCAGCGGCAGCGGGACTGGGGGCACAGATACGCAGTATTTT.

The sample holds many counts of this clonotype. This rearrangement joins TRBV24-1 to TRBJ2-7; 9 positions match TRBD1. Germline CDR1 is KGHDR and CDR2 is SFDVKD. The V gene end was trimmed by 3 bases and the J gene end by 1 base; junction bases not matched to a gene: 3. The CDR3 is made up of 15 amino acids. The CDR3 DNA reads as TGTGCCACCAGTGATCCTGGACAGGGGTCCTACGAGCAGTACTTC. Its translation is CATSDPGQGSYEQYF.

This clonotype turned up a few times. J is TRBJ2-1 and V is TRBV5-1; 9 nucleotides match TRBD2. The trim removed 4 bases at V and 2 bases at J, leaving 7 bases unmatched. Germline loops: CDR1 SGHRS, CDR2 YFSETQ. This CDR3 has 16 amino acids. The CDR3 region is CASSPPAGGPYNEQFF. CDR3 bases: TGCGCCAGCAGCCCCCCAGCGGGAGGCCCCTACAATGAGCAGTTCTTC.

The rearrangement uses TRBV6-1 and TRBJ2-7; D is perhaps TRBD1 (6 bases). The germline V and J ends were trimmed by 5 bases and 7 bases, with 18 bases remaining between them. CDR3 size: 14 residues. Germline CDR1 reads MNHNS; CDR2 reads SASEGT. DNA of the CDR3: TGTGCCAGCAGTCCGCACACCGACAGGCGGGAGCAGTACTTC. It translates to CASSPHTDRREQYF.

The sample holds a few counts of this clonotype. This chain uses TRBV5-1 with TRBJ2-7; D gene ambiguous. The length of the CDR3 is 15 residues. Germline assignment: CDR1 SGHRS and CDR2 YFSETQ. V was pared by 6 bases and J by 5 bases, with 21 bases between. Here the CDR3 reads CASTRASVWADEQYF. The CDR3 DNA sequence: TGCGCCAGCACCCGCGCATCTGTCTGGGCAGACGAGCAGTACTTC.

This clonotype came up many times. The chain carries TRBV11-1 and TRBJ2-7, with 9 bases lining up with TRBD2. V was pared by 5 bases and J by 2 bases, with 16 bases of the junction left unmatched. Germline assignment: CDR1 SGHAT and CDR2 FQDESV (reference sequence). This CDR3 has 18 amino acids. The CDR3 spells CASSQTGSTSGRTYEQYF. Written as DNA, the CDR3 is TGTGCCAGCAGCCAGACAGGGTCAACTAGCGGGCGTACCTACGAGCAGTACTTC.

This sequence joins TRBV2 and TRBJ2-7, with TRBD2 matching 9 bases. This CDR3 is built from 15 residues. Germline CDR1 is SNHLY and CDR2 is FYNNEI. V was pared by 10 bases and J by 6 bases, with 16 bases of the junction left unmatched. CDR3 DNA: TGTGCCACATTGGGGAAGGGTAGCGGGAGATCCGAGCAGTACTTC. Residues: CATLGKGSGRSEQYF.

In its sample, this clonotype was seen a few times. The V gene is TRBV12-3 or TRBV12-4, the J gene TRBJ2-1, with D perhaps matching TRBD1 (6 bases). Between the trimmed V and J ends, which lost 5 bases and 8 bases, there was a span of 16 bases. This CDR3 region has 14 residues. This CDR3 is CASSLRGIGDEQFF. The CDR3 region has the DNA TGTGCCAGCAGTCTCAGGGGTATAGGCGATGAGCAGTTCTTC.

This clonotype was seen only a few times. The chain is built from TRBV12-3 or TRBV12-4 and TRBJ1-5; 8 nucleotides match TRBD1. V shed 6 bases and J 6 bases; nucleotides not matched to a gene: 7. CDR3 length: 14 residues. DNA for the CDR3: TGTGCCAGCAGGGGGGACAGGTCGGGTCAGCCCCAGCATTTT. This codes for CASRGDRSGQPQHF.

This clonotype has a handful of counts. V and J are TRBV5-1 and TRBJ1-1; no definite D call. In germline, CDR1 is SGHRS, CDR2 YFSETQ. Trimming removed 5 bases from V and 0 bases from J, with 8 bases in between. The CDR3 covers 13 residues. The CDR3 region is CASRTGMNTEAFF. In DNA, the CDR3 is TGCGCCAGCAGAACGGGCATGAACACTGAAGCTTTCTTT.

V and J are TRBV6-1 and TRBJ2-2; 9 bases fit TRBD2. Germline CDR1 MNHNS, CDR2 SASEGT. V lost 3 bases and J lost 4; bases outside the gene matches: 6. The CDR3 length is 16 residues. CDR3 in amino acids: CASSDWLAGTTGELFF. In DNA form, the CDR3 reads TGTGCCAGCAGTGATTGGCTAGCGGGGACCACCGGGGAGCTGTTTTTT.

The chain links TRBV7-3 to TRBJ2-3; the match to TRBD2 covers 10 bases. The junction had 5 bases not matched to a gene; V was cut back by 8 bases and J by 0 bases. The CDR3 contains 15 residues. Germline V lookup: CDR1 SGHTA, CDR2 FQGTGA. Here the CDR3 reads CASRASGSSTDTQYF. The DNA of the CDR3 is TGTGCCAGCCGGGCTAGCGGGAGCAGCACAGATACGCAGTATTTT.